This T cell receptor (beta chain) was identified in a study of T cell responses to AZD1222 COVID-19 vaccine. There are 15 residues in the CDR3. V lost 4 bases, J lost 0 bases, and 3 bases stayed unmatched. The germline V gene has CDR1 MNHEY and CDR2 SVGAGI. Regarding this clone: Its antigen is as yet unknown.

Method: immunoSEQ multiplex PCR; TCRdb's copy keeps in-frame clones and lacks some. Among 160,000 or so clones listed, about 89% were seen once. Study-wide results and limits: Possibly, clonal diversity was underestimated; donors were largely white British and included more females. Only five or six AZD1222 recipients were seropositive at baseline.

The sample was peripheral blood, taken on day 0 of AZD1222 vaccination. The receptor was derived from an adult in good health. The V call is TRBV6-5, the J call TRBJ1-5, with 7 bases aligning to TRBD1. In nucleotides, the CDR3 is TGTGCCAGCAGTTCGACAGGGAATAGCAATCAGCCCCAGCATTTT. Translating gives CASSSTGNSNQPQHF.